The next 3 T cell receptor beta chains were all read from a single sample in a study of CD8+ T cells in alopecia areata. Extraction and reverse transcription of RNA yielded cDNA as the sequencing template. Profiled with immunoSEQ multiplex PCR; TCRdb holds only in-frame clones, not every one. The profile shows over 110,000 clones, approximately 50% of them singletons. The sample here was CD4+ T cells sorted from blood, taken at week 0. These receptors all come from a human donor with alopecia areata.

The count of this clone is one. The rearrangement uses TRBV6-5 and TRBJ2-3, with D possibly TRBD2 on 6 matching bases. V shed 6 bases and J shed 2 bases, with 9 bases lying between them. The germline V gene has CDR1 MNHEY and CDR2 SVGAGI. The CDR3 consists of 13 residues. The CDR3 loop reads CASREGFTDTQYF. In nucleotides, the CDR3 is TGTGCCAGCAGGGAGGGATTCACAGATACGCAGTATTTT.

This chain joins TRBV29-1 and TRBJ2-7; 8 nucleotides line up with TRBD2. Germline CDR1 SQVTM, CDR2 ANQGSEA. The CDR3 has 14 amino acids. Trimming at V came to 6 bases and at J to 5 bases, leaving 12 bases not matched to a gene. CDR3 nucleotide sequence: TGCAGCGTGGCAGGGAGCGGGAGTAACCACGAGCAGTACTTC. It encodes CSVAGSGSNHEQYF.

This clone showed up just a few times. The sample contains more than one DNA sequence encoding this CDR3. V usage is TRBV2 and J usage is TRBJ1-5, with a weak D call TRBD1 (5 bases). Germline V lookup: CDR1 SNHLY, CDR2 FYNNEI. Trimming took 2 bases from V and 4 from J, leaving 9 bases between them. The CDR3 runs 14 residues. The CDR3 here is CASSERQSNQPQHF. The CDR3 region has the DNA TGTGCCAGCAGTGAACGACAGTCAAATCAGCCCCAGCATTTT.